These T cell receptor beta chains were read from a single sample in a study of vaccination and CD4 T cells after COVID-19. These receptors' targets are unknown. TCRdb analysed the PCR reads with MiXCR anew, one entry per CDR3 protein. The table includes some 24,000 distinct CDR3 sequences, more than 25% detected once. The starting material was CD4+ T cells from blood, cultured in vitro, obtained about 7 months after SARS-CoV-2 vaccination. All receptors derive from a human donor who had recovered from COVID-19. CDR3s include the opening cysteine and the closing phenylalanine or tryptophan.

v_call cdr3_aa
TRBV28 CASSQATGVSTEAFF
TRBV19 CASRGTGDTGELFF
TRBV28 CASSLPGVQGSEQYF
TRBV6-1 CASSVGLSTDTQYF
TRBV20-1 CSASLLPGNYEQYF
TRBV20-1 CSAADATYEQYF
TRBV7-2 CASSLSSGRSKTQYF
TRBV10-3 CASGLAATDTQYF
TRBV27 CASSLYTGQNIQYF
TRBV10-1 CASSRRRANYGYTF
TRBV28 CASSFWVYPAVNGNYGYTF
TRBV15 CATSREGYRGPSEAFF
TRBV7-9 CASRPYRGNEQFF
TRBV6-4 CASTGGGNRSYEQYF
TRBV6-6 CASSRGLAGPREETQYF
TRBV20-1 CSASVIYEQYF
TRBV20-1 CSATTGTSFYNEQFF
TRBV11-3 CASSSSGGPYNEQFF
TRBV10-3 CATRTSGRGAGELFF
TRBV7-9 CASSLGQGIYNEQFF
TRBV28 CASSLLGGTYEQYF
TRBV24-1 CATSPTDRGWVTGELFF
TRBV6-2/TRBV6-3 CASSYGTSGYEQYF
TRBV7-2 CASSLSAHEQYF
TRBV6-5 CASSYSADKPSYEQYF
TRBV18 CASSRTSGRDEQFF
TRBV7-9 CASSFFGQPQDEQYF
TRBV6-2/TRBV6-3 CASSYSNLRTEIEAFF
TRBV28 CASSSEGIRGYTF
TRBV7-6 CASSLSGTVNTEAFF
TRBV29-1 CSVEGQGAYEQYF
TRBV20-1 CSARDPWDRGQGYNSPLHF
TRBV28 CASSKSGRGLYEQYF